This T cell receptor (beta chain) is drawn from a study of cytomegalovirus exposure and HLA in healthy donors. Study summary: The approximately 120 validation repertoires and the approximately 630 first-cohort repertoires shared a platform, a later analysis reported.

Worth noting for this clone: Its target is not known.

Overall study results and limits: One later analysis, an examination of the approximately 120 validation repertoires, found that first-cohort TCR clusters tended to co-occur in them. Reportedly, cytomegalovirus status was diagnosed with high sensitivity and specificity. The study recorded some 160 TCR beta chains that were cytomegalovirus-associated.

The CDR3 extends over 15 amino acids. The ends lost 5 bases at V and 2 bases at J; junction bases unmatched: 3. Germline V gene lookup returns CDR1 SGHNT and CDR2 YENEEA. Libraries were prepared by immunoSEQ multiplex PCR; TCRdb keeps only in-frame clonotypes and omits some of them. Among fewer than 90,000 clones listed, roughly 94% were seen once. J is TRBJ2-1 and V is TRBV11-3; 10 nucleotides match TRBD1. The clonotype was recovered from a woman aged 18-29 years in good health and CMV-seropositive. Sequenced input: PBMCs. This CDR3 is CASSQGTGAYNEQFF. The CDR3 DNA sequence: TGTGCCAGCAGCCAAGGGACAGGGGCCTACAATGAGCAGTTCTTC.